Included here is one T cell receptor (beta chain) sequence, with context. This sample stems from a study of blood T cell repertoires in COVID-19. Study-level background: Specimens from acute and convalescent COVID-19 originated in the United States, Italy and Spain.

Under the authors' procedure: The assay estimated nucleated cells by amplifying reference gene primers. The method was immunoSEQ multiplex PCR; TCRdb's version includes in-frame clones alone and lacks a portion of them. That table is the source of V, J and clone size, and D and trimming were worked out from the DNA. The table has around 130,000 clones, 84% seen once. The V gene lost 5 bases and the J gene lost 4 bases, with 18 bases spanning the gap. In germline, CDR1 is MNHEY, CDR2 SVGAGI. This CDR3 contains 15 residues. Sample: peripheral blood. The clonotype was recovered from a human donor in a cohort sampled during active COVID-19. This chain links TRBV6-5 with TRBJ2-7; D may be TRBD1 (6 bases). CDR3 protein: CASSPMGTLTYEQYF. In nucleotides, the CDR3 is TGTGCCAGCAGTCCCATGGGGACACTTACATACGAGCAGTACTTC.